Below, 18 T cell receptor beta chains from the same sample are listed, as sequenced in a study of blood T cell repertoires in COVID-19. Clones were read by immunoSEQ multiplex PCR, and TCRdb kept only the in-frame ones, dropping some. This table holds about 200,000 clones, roughly 82% found once. The specimen sequenced was peripheral blood. These receptors originate from a woman aged 60 to 75 with COVID-19, enrolled during active disease.

The V gene is TRBV19, the J gene TRBJ2-5; tentatively, D is TRBD1 (5 bases). The CDR3 extends over 15 amino acids. Germline assignment: CDR1 LNHDA and CDR2 SQIVND (reference sequence). V lost 6 bases to trimming and J lost 3 bases, with 17 bases between them. Written as DNA, the CDR3 is TGTGCCAGTAGCGCCCGGGTTAGGGGCGAAGAGACCCAGTACTTC. It codes for CASSARVRGEETQYF.

The gene calls are TRBV28 and TRBJ2-3; 10 nucleotides match TRBD2. Germline CDR1 and CDR2: MDHEN and SYDVKM. The CDR3 sequence is 15 residues long. J gave up 6 bases and V 5 bases, and 8 bases lay outside the gene matches. The CDR3 region is CASSPSGRARDTQYF. For the CDR3, the DNA is TGTGCCAGCAGTCCCAGCGGGAGGGCCCGCGATACGCAGTATTTT. The variable domain in full, completed from reference TRBV28 and TRBJ2-3, reads DVKVTQSSRYLVKRTGEKVFLECVQDMDHENMFWYRQDPGLGLRLIYFSYDVKMKEKGDIPEGYSVSREKKERFSLILESASTNQTSMYLCASSPSGRARDTQYFGPGTRLTVL.

This clone was recorded a few times. The genes are TRBV18 and TRBJ1-1; D unresolved. This CDR3 is built from 16 residues. V lost 3 bases, J lost 3 bases, and 17 bases lay in between. Germline lookup yields CDR1 KGHSH and CDR2 LQKENI. The CDR3 region is CASSPTSRGRHTEAFF. Here the CDR3 DNA reads TGTGCCAGCTCACCGACATCTCGTGGCCGGCACACTGAAGCTTTCTTT.

The V call is TRBV7-6, the J call TRBJ1-5; D might be TRBD1 (5 bases). Germline values: CDR1 SGHVS, CDR2 FNYEAQ. The CDR3 loop spans 15 amino acids. Trimming removed 1 base from V and 2 bases from J, with 9 bases in between. In DNA form, the CDR3 reads TGTGCCAGCAGCTTAGGTACGGGGGGCAATCAGCCCCAGCATTTT. Its translation: CASSLGTGGNQPQHF.

The CDR3 protein is CASRLAGGDEQFF. The CDR3 nucleotides are TGTGCCAGCCGACTAGCGGGGGGGGATGAGCAGTTCTTC. This chain joins TRBV28 and TRBJ2-1, with 14 positions matching TRBD2. The CDR3 is 13 residues long. After removal of 8 bases from V and 8 bases from J, the junction contained 2 bases not matched to a gene. In germline, CDR1 is MDHEN, CDR2 SYDVKM. Full variable domain (rest looked up from reference TRBV28 and TRBJ2-1): DVKVTQSSRYLVKRTGEKVFLECVQDMDHENMFWYRQDPGLGLRLIYFSYDVKMKEKGDIPEGYSVSREKKERFSLILESASTNQTSMYLCASRLAGGDEQFFGPGTRLTVL.

Points on this clone: A read error may produce the germline difference seen at one junction end. The chain employs TRBV6-5 and TRBJ1-1, with D perhaps TRBD1 (5 bases). Germline V gene data show CDR1 as MNHEY and CDR2 as SVGAGI. CDR3 size: 12 residues. CDR3 nucleotide sequence: TGTGCCAGCAGTTCTCCGGGACTGAATACTCTCTTT. It yields the protein CASSSPGLNTLF.

This chain uses TRBV27 with TRBJ1-5; TRBD1 might be the D (5 bases). This CDR3 spans 15 amino acids. V gave up 6 bases and J gave up 0 bases, with 12 bases separating them. Germline V gene sequence: CDR1 MNHEY, CDR2 SMNVEV (reference sequence). The CDR3 sequence: CASRPDSYSNQPQHF. In DNA, the CDR3 is TGTGCCAGCAGACCCGACAGCTATAGCAATCAGCCCCAGCATTTT.

The chain carries TRBV29-1 and TRBJ2-7; 8 bases fit TRBD2. Germline CDR1 and CDR2: SQVTM and ANQGSEA. The CDR3 contains 14 residues. V trimming: 5 bases; J trimming: 6 bases; junction bases outside the gene matches: 12. Here the CDR3 reads CSVYFTSGPREQYF. The CDR3 nucleotides read TGCAGCGTTTATTTTACTAGCGGACCTCGCGAGCAGTACTTC.

This clone was counted only a few times. V gene TRBV10-2 combines with J gene TRBJ2-5; TRBD2 matches 8 bases. CDR3 size: 15 residues. J lost 8 bases, V lost 4 bases, and 12 bases had no gene match. CDR1 is WSHSY and CDR2 is SAAADI in the germline V gene. The CDR3 region is CASSGGRGAMRTQYF. The DNA for the CDR3 is TGCGCCAGCAGTGGGGGGCGGGGGGCCATGAGAACCCAGTACTTC.

CDR3 DNA: TGTGCCAGCAGCCTCATTAGCGGGACTTCCGGGTACGAGCAGTACTTC. Translated, it gives CASSLISGTSGYEQYF. The chain is built from TRBV7-2 and TRBJ2-7; TRBD2 agrees at 8 bases. Losses at the gene ends were 5 bases for V and 4 bases for J; bases not matched to a gene: 13. The CDR3 contains 16 residues. Germline V CDR1 and CDR2: SGHTA, FQGNSA.

This rearrangement joins TRBV24-1 to TRBJ1-3, with D unresolved. V was clipped by 6 bases and J by 0 bases, with 8 bases between them. CDR3 length: 14 residues. CDR1 is KGHDR, CDR2 SFDVKD, per germline. The CDR3 DNA follows: TGTGCCACCAGTCCGTCTCGCTCTGGAAACACCATATATTTT. It codes for CATSPSRSGNTIYF.

The chain combines TRBV3-1 (or the pseudogene TRBV3-2) with TRBJ2-1; the match to TRBD1 covers 9 bases. The CDR3 sequence is 13 residues long. With V trimmed by 3 bases and J by 8 bases, 2 bases remained unmatched. The germline V gene encodes CDR1 LGHDT and CDR2 YNNKEL (reference sequence). CDR3 sequence reads: CASSHTGGHEQFF. The CDR3 bases are TGTGCCAGCAGCCATACAGGGGGCCATGAGCAGTTCTTC.

V is TRBV11-2 and J is TRBJ2-2; D is possibly TRBD2 (6 bases). The V and J ends lost 2 bases and 0 bases respectively, with 10 bases between them. The CDR3 consists of 16 residues. CDR1 SGHAT and CDR2 FQNNGV come from the germline V gene. The CDR3 DNA sequence: TGTGCCAGCAGCTTACACGGGACTTCGAACACCGGGGAGCTGTTTTTT. Protein: CASSLHGTSNTGELFF. The whole variable domain, filled in from reference TRBV11-2 and TRBJ2-2, reads EAGVAQSPRYKIIEKRQSVAFWCNPISGHATLYWYQQILGQGPKLLIQFQNNGVVDDSQLPKDRFSAERLKGVDSTLKIQPAKLEDSAVYLCASSLHGTSNTGELFFGEGSRLTVL.

This sequence joins TRBV4-1 and TRBJ1-2; D gene uncertain. V gave up 0 bases and J gave up 3 bases, with 17 bases separating them. This CDR3 contains 17 residues. Germline assignment: CDR1 MGHRA and CDR2 YSYEKL. This chain's CDR3 is CASSQEPSVEAHYGYTF. CDR3 coding DNA: TGCGCCAGCAGCCAAGAGCCAAGTGTGGAGGCACACTATGGCTACACCTTC.

V is TRBV9 and J is TRBJ1-1; a weak D match, TRBD1 (6 bases). Germline V gene sequence: CDR1 SGDLS, CDR2 YYNGEE. Trimming took off 3 bases at V and 5 bases at J, with 11 bases between the two ends. The CDR3 sequence is 13 residues long. The CDR3 loop reads CASSGLGATEAFF. The CDR3 DNA is TGTGCCAGCAGCGGGTTGGGGGCAACTGAAGCTTTCTTT. The full variable domain, completed using reference TRBV9 and TRBJ1-1, is DSGVTQTPKHLITATGQRVTLRCSPRSGDLSVYWYQQSLDQGLQFLIQYYNGEERAKGNILERFSAQQFPDLHSELNLSSLELGDSALYFCASSGLGATEAFFGQGTRLTVV.

Only a few counts were recorded for this clone. The gene calls are TRBV28 and TRBJ1-5; D gene unclear. Per the germline V gene, CDR1 is MDHEN and CDR2 is SYDVKM. This CDR3 contains 13 residues. V was cut by 4 bases and J by 1 base, with 5 bases left in between. The CDR3 nucleotides are TGTGCCAGCAGTTCGCTAAGCAATCAGCCCCAGCATTTT. It specifies CASSSLSNQPQHF.

CDR3 in DNA: TGCGCCAGCAGCAACGGGACAGGGGATAGTAAAAAACTGTTTTTT. Translation: CASSNGTGDSKKLFF. The rearrangement joins TRBV4-1 to TRBJ1-4; 10 bases fit TRBD1. The CDR3 consists of 15 residues. V lost 5 bases, J lost 9 bases, and 9 bases stayed unmatched. Germline CDR1 is MGHRA and CDR2 is YSYEKL.

This clone came up a few times. The CDR3 DNA sequence: TGTGCCAGCAGCTTAGCGCCACCCGAAGCTAGCGGGACTGAGCAGTTCTTC. It yields the protein CASSLAPPEASGTEQFF. The chain uses TRBV11-2 and TRBJ2-1; 9 positions match TRBD2. This CDR3 region has 17 residues. The germline V gene encodes CDR1 SGHAT and CDR2 FQNNGV. V lost 1 base to trimming and J lost 9 bases; unmatched junction nucleotides: 13. Based on the CDR3 plus reference TRBV11-2 and TRBJ2-1, the full variable domain is EAGVAQSPRYKIIEKRQSVAFWCNPISGHATLYWYQQILGQGPKLLIQFQNNGVVDDSQLPKDRFSAERLKGVDSTLKIQPAKLEDSAVYLCASSLAPPEASGTEQFFGPGTRLTVL.